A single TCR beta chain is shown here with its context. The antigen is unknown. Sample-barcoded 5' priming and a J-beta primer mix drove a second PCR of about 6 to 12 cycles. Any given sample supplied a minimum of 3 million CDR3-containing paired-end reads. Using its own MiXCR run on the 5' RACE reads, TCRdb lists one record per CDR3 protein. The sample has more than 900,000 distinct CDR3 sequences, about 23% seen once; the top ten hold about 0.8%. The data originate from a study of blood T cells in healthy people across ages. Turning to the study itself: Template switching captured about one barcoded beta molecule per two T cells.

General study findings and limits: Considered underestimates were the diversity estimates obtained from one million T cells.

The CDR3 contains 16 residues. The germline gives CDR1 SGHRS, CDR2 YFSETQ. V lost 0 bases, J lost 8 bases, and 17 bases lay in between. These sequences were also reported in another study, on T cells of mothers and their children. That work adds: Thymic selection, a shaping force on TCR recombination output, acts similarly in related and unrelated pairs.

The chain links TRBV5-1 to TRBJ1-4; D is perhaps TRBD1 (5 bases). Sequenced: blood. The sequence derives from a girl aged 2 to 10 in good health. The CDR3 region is CASSLDPVSRGEKLFF. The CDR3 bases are TGCGCCAGCAGCTTGGACCCGGTTTCACGGGGGGAAAAACTGTTTTTT.